The T cell receptor beta chain described here comes from a study of cytotoxic CD8 clonotypes in ibrutinib-treated CLL. Study background: Partial response was seen in 25 or so patients and complete response in 2; after median about six years, about 14 stayed remitted, around twelve progressed.

Sequenced by immunoSEQ multiplex PCR; TCRdb stores in-frame clones only, minus some. The table lists some 98,000 clones, approximately 80% of them singletons, with about 33% in the top ten. The J segment lost 4 bases and the V segment lost 0 bases, leaving 5 bases of the junction unmatched. The CDR3 contains 16 residues. The germline gives CDR1 LGHNA, CDR2 YNFKEQ. The sequence was obtained from a human donor with chronic lymphocytic leukemia. The specimen comprised PBMCs, sampled after 12 months of ibrutinib treatment. V is TRBV4-2 and J is TRBJ2-3; 9 bases fit TRBD2. The CDR3 nucleotides are TGTGCCAGCAGCCAAGAGCGGGGGGGCGCCCCAGATACGCAGTATTTT. This gives the protein CASSQERGGAPDTQYF.